This T cell receptor beta chain was observed in a study of T cells in Graves' hyperthyroidism and ophthalmopathy (dated by TCRdb to the late 2010s). In the study overall: Peripheral blood was sampled at the time of initial diagnosis, prior to any treatment. To identify distinguishing TCR V-J signatures, a discovery cohort of 95 to 100 patients was used, comprising under 45 with Graves' ophthalmopathy and around 57 with stable Graves' hyperthyroidism. Whether ophthalmopathy could be predicted prospectively was tested in an independent validation cohort made up of roughly 19 hyperthyroidism patients plus 17 patients who later progressed to ophthalmopathy. The roughly 91 discovery patients were randomly split 7:3 into training and test sets. In addition, the study compared T-cell repertoires in thyroid tissue and in blood from about 6 Graves' hyperthyroidism patients. After blood sampling, hyperthyroidism patients were treated with methimazole at a starting dose of 30 mg daily, and ophthalmopathy patients were treated with high-dose intravenous methylprednisolone. The paper describes TCR Vbeta CDR3 sequencing of 135 peripheral blood samples, made up of 43 ophthalmopathy patients, around 78 hyperthyroidism patients and approximately 17 progressor patients. The research as a whole found: Most expanded thyroid clonotypes (frequency above 0.001) were also detected in blood, suggesting blood repertoires may reflect thyroid immune responses. A 13 V-J signature model separated ophthalmopathy from stable hyperthyroidism, with approximately 86% sensitivity and about 81% specificity in cross-validation and 80%/75% in testing. No statistical method was used to fix the sample size in advance, and group allocation was not hidden from the investigators. In validation, progression to ophthalmopathy was predicted by the model with 65% to 71% sensitivity and 72.22% specificity, a median of roughly 6 months before onset.

This clonotype was seen ten or more times. Its antigen is still unknown. No base quality information exists; no much larger clone differs at one position. V loses 5 bases at its end and J loses 5 bases; junction bases beyond the gene matches: 10. Sequences MDHEN (CDR1) and SYDVKM (CDR2) are obtained from the germline V gene. Inclusive of the bounding cysteine and phenylalanine, the CDR3 is 15 residues long. Left in the record is the CDR3 DNA by itself, 45 bases read in frame from the first base. Graves' hyperthyroidism was defined as stable when no progression to ophthalmopathy occurred over 18 months of follow-up. Hyperthyroidism patients were aged 18 to 65 years and newly diagnosed, with disease duration of less than 2 months. Any patient with an uncontrolled infection, another autoimmune disease, pregnancy or lactation was excluded. Diagnoses were based on clinical symptoms, serum thyroxine and TRAb, thyroid ultrasound and orbital computed tomography. PBMCs were isolated from approximately 10 ml of fresh peripheral blood by Ficoll-Paque density gradient centrifugation. Total RNA was extracted with Trizol reagent, and quality was checked on an Agilent 2100 Bioanalyzer.

The TCR beta CDR3 regions were amplified from the RNA transcripts. The TCR CDR3 was subjected to a first round of RT-PCR using the HTBI primer set and the Qiagen OneStep RT-PCR kit. A second multiplex PCR round built the libraries, followed by size selection and purification. Paired-end sequencing of the libraries was performed with 100 bp reads on an Illumina HiSeq2000. The published analysis was carried out like this. SOAPnuke was used to process the raw data, with reads discarded if the reads contained adapters or uncalled bases, had a mean Phred below 15, or lacked an exact constant-primer or identifier match. COPE v1.2.5 was used to merge high-quality paired reads, and clonotypes were defined as unique nucleotide sequences. Clonotypes were aligned to IMGT TRBV, TRBD and TRBJ reference segments using MiTCR v1.1. Analysis was restricted to V-J combinations with a frequency above 0.0001, which covered about 99% of repertoires. A TCS score was defined as the ratio between F50 (clonal expansion) and ExV (chaos), using BLOSUM62-based TCRdist between CDR3 peptides within each V-J. Welch's t-statistics and random forest reduced approximately 520 V-J features to about 12, which were used in a naive Bayes classifier (R e1071). TCRdb cleaned the public reads at Q25 with fastp, built clones with MiXCR and kept in-frame beta chains. For every CDR3 protein sequence, its rows merge into one entry that carries the most common genes and DNA. The authors' filters were not applied to this entry. The sample data list hundreds of thousands of distinct CDR3 sequences, and around 15% of these were observed just once. The ten largest clones capture roughly a tenth of the sample.

The sequence was collected from a woman under 30 with Graves' hyperthyroidism. Recombination linked TRBV28 to TRBJ2-7; 9 junctional bases match TRBD1. The specimen was blood. The CDR3 amino acid sequence is: CASSTPGTGQNEQYF. The DNA is as follows: TGTGCCAGCAGTACACCCGGGACAGGGCAAAACGAGCAGTACTTC.